This TCR beta chain was obtained from a study of T cell repertoires in cytomegalovirus infection. Germline V gives CDR1 SGHVS, CDR2 FNYEAQ. With V trimmed by 1 base and J by 6 bases, 6 bases remained unmatched. This CDR3 region has 15 residues. TCRdb analysed the reads with MiXCR anew, one entry per CDR3 protein. The sample contains hundreds of thousands of distinct CDR3 sequences, approximately 34% of which appear only once. This clonotype was obtained from a human donor in good health (CMV status not recorded). Some clones in this sample may be carry-over from other donors' samples. The sequencing input was PBMCs. The gene calls are TRBV7-6 and TRBJ2-1, with 7 bases fitting TRBD1. The CDR3 nucleotides are TGTGCCAGCAGCTTAGGACAGGGCCGGGGCAATGAGCAGTTCTTC. Translated: CASSLGQGRGNEQFF.